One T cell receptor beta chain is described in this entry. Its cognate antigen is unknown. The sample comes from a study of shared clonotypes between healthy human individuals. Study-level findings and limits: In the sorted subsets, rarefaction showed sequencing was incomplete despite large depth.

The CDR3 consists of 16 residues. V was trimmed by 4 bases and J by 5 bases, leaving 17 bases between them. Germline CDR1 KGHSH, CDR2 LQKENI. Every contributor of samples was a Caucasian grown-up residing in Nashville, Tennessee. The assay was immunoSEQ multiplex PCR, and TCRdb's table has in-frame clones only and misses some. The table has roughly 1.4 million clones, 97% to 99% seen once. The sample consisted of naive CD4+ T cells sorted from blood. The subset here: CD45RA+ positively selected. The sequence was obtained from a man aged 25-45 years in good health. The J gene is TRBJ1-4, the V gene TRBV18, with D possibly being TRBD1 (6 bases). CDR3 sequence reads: CASSQTRTAPNEKLFF. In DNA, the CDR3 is TGTGCCAGCTCACAAACCCGGACAGCCCCAAATGAAAAACTGTTTTTT.